Listed below are T cell receptor beta chains from one sample, sequenced in a study of blood T cell repertoires in COVID-19. Sequenced by immunoSEQ multiplex PCR; TCRdb stores in-frame clones only, minus some. Seen here are more than 200,000 clones, around 87% observed once, and the top ten hold around 9.6%. The source material was peripheral blood. The receptors derive from a woman aged 45-65 years with COVID-19, enrolled during active disease. CDR3s include the opening cysteine and the closing phenylalanine or tryptophan. Fields, in order: J gene, clone size, V gene, D gene, CDR3 protein, CDR3 DNA. The D gene is left open where the match is weak. Size is stated for part of the rows, as once, few or many counts, or as a class when the clone is expanded.

J: TRBJ2-1; size: -; V: TRBV5-1; D: -; CDR3: CASSLVVNNEQFF; DNA: TGCGCCAGCAGCTTGGTTGTTAACAATGAGCAGTTCTTC
J: TRBJ1-2; size: -; V: TRBV29-1; D: -; CDR3: CSVDPGLFYYGYTF; DNA: TGCAGCGTCGACCCGGGACTTTTTTACTATGGCTACACCTTC
J: TRBJ2-1; size: -; V: TRBV7-2; D: -; CDR3: CASSLESYNEQFF; DNA: TGTGCCAGCAGCTTGGAGAGCTACAATGAGCAGTTCTTC
J: TRBJ2-7; size: -; V: TRBV3-1/TRBV3-2; D: -; CDR3: CASSTSGAVFYEQYF; DNA: TGTGCCAGCAGCACCTCAGGGGCCGTCTTCTACGAGCAGTACTTC
J: TRBJ2-4; size: -; V: TRBV23-1; D: -; CDR3: CASSQSFLITAPIQYF; DNA: TGCGCCAGCAGTCAATCGTTCTTAATTACAGCCCCCATTCAGTACTTC
J: TRBJ2-2; size: few; V: TRBV7-9; D: -; CDR3: CASSFTGYTGELFF; DNA: TGTGCCAGCAGCTTCACAGGGTACACCGGGGAGCTGTTTTTT
J: TRBJ1-1; size: -; V: TRBV19; D: -; CDR3: CASSGQPNTEAFF; DNA: TGTGCCAGTAGCGGACAACCTAACACTGAAGCTTTCTTT
J: TRBJ1-6; size: -; V: TRBV6-5; D: -; CDR3: CASSYSGFYRPLHF; DNA: TGTGCCAGCAGTTATTCAGGATTTTACCGGCCCCTCCACTTT
J: TRBJ2-6; size: -; V: TRBV7-8; D: TRBD1; CDR3: CASSWDRGISGANVLTF; DNA: TGTGCCAGCAGTTGGGACAGGGGAATCTCCGGGGCCAACGTCCTGACTTTC
J: TRBJ2-3; size: -; V: TRBV2; D: TRBD2; CDR3: CASKSSGSLSDTQYF; DNA: TGTGCCAGCAAATCTAGCGGGTCCTTGTCAGATACGCAGTATTTT
J: TRBJ2-2; size: -; V: TRBV28; D: TRBD2; CDR3: CASSLRRMGLAGYNTGELFF; DNA: TGTGCCAGCAGTTTAAGAAGGATGGGACTAGCGGGGTATAACACCGGGGAGCTGTTTTTT
J: TRBJ1-2; size: -; V: TRBV29-1; D: -; CDR3: CSVKDGSYGYTF; DNA: TGCAGCGTTAAGGACGGGAGCTATGGCTACACCTTC
J: TRBJ2-5; size: -; V: TRBV28; D: TRBD2; CDR3: CASSLMVAGEVGTQYF; DNA: TGTGCCAGCAGTTTAATGGTAGCGGGGGAGGTGGGGACCCAGTACTTC
J: TRBJ2-3; size: -; V: TRBV11-3; D: -; CDR3: CASSGTSRDTQYF; DNA: TGTGCCAGCAGCGGAACGTCTAGAGATACGCAGTATTTT
J: TRBJ1-2; size: -; V: TRBV18; D: TRBD1; CDR3: CASSPFLDRERYGYTF; DNA: TGTGCCAGCTCACCTTTTCTGGACAGGGAAAGATATGGCTACACCTTC
J: TRBJ2-5; size: -; V: TRBV24-1; D: -; CDR3: CATSEGYQARETQYF; DNA: TGTGCCACCAGCGAGGGATACCAGGCCAGGGAGACCCAGTACTTC
J: TRBJ1-1; size: once; V: TRBV4-1; D: TRBD1; CDR3: CASGGQFTEAFF; DNA: TGCGCCAGCGGGGGACAGTTCACTGAAGCTTTCTTT
J: TRBJ2-2; size: -; V: TRBV27; D: TRBD2; CDR3: CASSLYGGGNTGELFF; DNA: TGTGCCAGCAGTTTATATGGGGGGGGAAACACCGGGGAGCTGTTTTTT
J: TRBJ2-7; size: -; V: TRBV5-6; D: -; CDR3: CASSLRSGEQYF; DNA: TGTGCCAGCAGCTTGCGGTCGGGCGAGCAGTACTTC
J: TRBJ2-3; size: once; V: TRBV5-1; D: -; CDR3: CASSLGYRTDTQYF; DNA: TGCGCCAGCAGCTTGGGCTATCGCACAGATACGCAGTATTTT
J: TRBJ2-5; size: few; V: TRBV3-1/TRBV3-2; D: TRBD2; CDR3: CASSLSLAGARKETQYF; DNA: TGTGCCAGCAGCCTGTCACTAGCGGGGGCTCGAAAAGAGACCCAGTACTTC
J: TRBJ1-1; size: -; V: TRBV12-3/TRBV12-4; D: -; CDR3: CASSSTGNTEAFF; DNA: TGTGCCAGCAGCTCCACAGGGAACACTGAAGCTTTCTTT
J: TRBJ2-2; size: -; V: TRBV6-1; D: -; CDR3: CASSERAGNTGELFF; DNA: TGTGCCAGCAGTGAACGAGCAGGGAACACCGGGGAGCTGTTTTTT
J: TRBJ1-1; size: few; V: TRBV7-8; D: TRBD1; CDR3: CASSVTGGENTEAFF; DNA: TGTGCCAGCAGCGTTACAGGGGGCGAGAACACTGAAGCTTTCTTT
J: TRBJ2-2; size: -; V: TRBV25-1; D: TRBD1; CDR3: CASSRQGLNTGELFF; DNA: TGTGCCAGCAGTCGACAGGGGCTGAACACCGGGGAGCTGTTTTTT
J: TRBJ2-3; size: -; V: TRBV30; D: -; CDR3: CAWSVSKGRRADTQYF; DNA: TGTGCCTGGAGTGTAAGTAAGGGGCGCAGGGCAGATACGCAGTATTTT
J: TRBJ1-4; size: -; V: TRBV12-1; D: -; CDR3: CASSFPVREGTNEKLFF; DNA: TGTGCCAGCAGCTTTCCGGTCAGGGAGGGAACTAATGAAAAACTGTTTTTT
J: TRBJ1-1; size: -; V: TRBV15; D: -; CDR3: CATSPLGGGGNTEAFF; DNA: TGTGCCACCAGCCCCCTGGGGGGGGGAGGGAACACTGAAGCTTTCTTT
J: TRBJ1-2; size: -; V: TRBV6-2/TRBV6-3; D: -; CDR3: CASSYSKQGTYGYTF; DNA: TGTGCCAGCAGTTACTCTAAGCAGGGTACCTATGGCTACACCTTC
J: TRBJ2-3; size: once; V: TRBV6-1; D: -; CDR3: CASSERGGVATQYF; DNA: TGTGCCAGCAGTGAAAGGGGGGGGGTGGCGACGCAGTATTTT
J: TRBJ1-5; size: -; V: TRBV15; D: TRBD1; CDR3: CATSRTGVPDQPQHF; DNA: TGTGCCACCAGCAGGACAGGGGTCCCCGATCAGCCCCAGCATTTT
J: TRBJ2-5; size: -; V: TRBV6-5; D: TRBD1; CDR3: CAGAGTVWQETQYF; DNA: TGTGCCGGGGCCGGGACAGTTTGGCAAGAGACCCAGTACTTC
J: TRBJ2-1; size: -; V: TRBV5-1; D: TRBD2; CDR3: CASSFLAGGLNEQFF; DNA: TGCGCCAGCAGCTTCCTAGCGGGGGGGCTGAATGAGCAGTTCTTC
J: TRBJ2-2; size: -; V: TRBV11-2; D: -; CDR3: CASSLQGRAGELFF; DNA: TGTGCCAGCAGCTTACAGGGTCGAGCCGGGGAGCTGTTTTTT
J: TRBJ1-3; size: -; V: TRBV30; D: -; CDR3: CAWRFPTSSGNTIYF; DNA: TGTGCCTGGAGATTTCCAACGAGCTCTGGAAACACCATATATTTT
J: TRBJ1-2; size: -; V: TRBV7-9; D: TRBD1; CDR3: CASIPDRGDGYTF; DNA: TGTGCCAGCATCCCAGACAGGGGGGATGGCTACACCTTC
J: TRBJ1-1; size: once; V: TRBV12-3/TRBV12-4; D: TRBD1; CDR3: CASSFRGRGEAFF; DNA: TGTGCCAGCAGTTTCAGGGGGCGCGGTGAAGCTTTCTTT
J: TRBJ1-5; size: -; V: TRBV27; D: -; CDR3: CASSFLGDQPQHF; DNA: TGTGCCAGCAGTTTCCTCGGAGATCAGCCCCAGCATTTT
J: TRBJ1-4; size: -; V: TRBV19; D: TRBD1; CDR3: CASSRTGALSTNEKLFF; DNA: TGTGCCAGTAGTCGGACAGGGGCGCTTTCAACTAATGAAAAACTGTTTTTT
J: TRBJ1-3; size: -; V: TRBV29-1; D: -; CDR3: CSVRFQQGTGNTIYF; DNA: TGCAGCGTTCGGTTCCAGCAGGGGACAGGAAACACCATATATTTT
J: TRBJ1-5; size: -; V: TRBV19; D: -; CDR3: CASSTSDGENQPQHF; DNA: TGTGCCAGTAGTACCTCGGACGGGGAAAATCAGCCCCAGCATTTT
J: TRBJ2-5; size: -; V: TRBV11-2; D: TRBD2; CDR3: CASSQRVGGGALMKTQYF; DNA: TGTGCCAGCAGCCAGAGGGTTGGCGGGGGGGCTTTAATGAAGACCCAGTACTTC
J: TRBJ2-5; size: -; V: TRBV4-1; D: TRBD2; CDR3: CASSPRASGGAETQYF; DNA: TGCGCCAGCAGCCCTCGGGCTAGCGGGGGGGCAGAGACCCAGTACTTC
J: TRBJ1-6; size: -; V: TRBV5-6; D: -; CDR3: CASSLVRGRDSPLHF; DNA: TGTGCCAGCAGCTTGGTGCGGGGTCGCGATTCACCCCTCCACTTT
J: TRBJ2-3; size: -; V: TRBV5-8; D: -; CDR3: CASSFPWDTTDTQYF; DNA: TGTGCCAGCAGCTTCCCCTGGGACACCACAGATACGCAGTATTTT
J: TRBJ2-6; size: -; V: TRBV19; D: -; CDR3: CASRSGAGANVLTF; DNA: TGTGCCAGTAGGTCAGGGGCTGGGGCCAACGTCCTGACTTTC
J: TRBJ2-3; size: once; V: TRBV5-1; D: TRBD2; CDR3: CASRPQSGGGADTQYF; DNA: TGCGCCAGCAGACCACAGAGCGGGGGAGGAGCAGATACGCAGTATTTT
J: TRBJ1-3; size: -; V: TRBV18; D: -; CDR3: CASSPETGISGNTIYF; DNA: TGTGCCAGCTCACCCGAGACAGGCATCTCTGGAAACACCATATATTTT
J: TRBJ2-7; size: -; V: TRBV6-5; D: TRBD2; CDR3: CASSLSTSGIYEQYF; DNA: TGTGCCAGCAGTCTGTCGACTAGCGGGATTTACGAGCAGTACTTC
J: TRBJ1-6; size: -; V: TRBV27; D: TRBD1; CDR3: CATNRTGGGWNSPLHF; DNA: TGTGCCACCAACAGGACAGGGGGCGGATGGAATTCACCCCTCCACTTT
J: TRBJ2-4; size: -; V: TRBV27; D: -; CDR3: CASSSQKPSGIGNIQYF; DNA: TGTGCCAGCAGTTCCCAAAAGCCCTCAGGGATCGGAAACATTCAGTACTTC
J: TRBJ2-3; size: -; V: TRBV3-1/TRBV3-2; D: -; CDR3: CASSQDHSSGDTQYF; DNA: TGTGCCAGCAGCCAAGATCATTCTAGTGGAGATACGCAGTATTTT
J: TRBJ2-1; size: few; V: TRBV28; D: -; CDR3: CAIQGGNEQFF; DNA: TGTGCAATACAAGGGGGCAATGAGCAGTTCTTC
J: TRBJ2-3; size: -; V: TRBV7-3; D: TRBD2; CDR3: CASSLGAGALTDTQYF; DNA: TGTGCCAGCAGCTTAGGAGCGGGGGCCCTCACAGATACGCAGTATTTT
J: TRBJ1-5; size: -; V: TRBV6-1; D: -; CDR3: CASSEGSYSNQPQHF; DNA: TGTGCCAGCAGTGAAGGCTCCTATAGCAATCAGCCCCAGCATTTT